One and the same sample provided the 25 T cell receptor beta chains below, sequenced in a study of immune cell composition in non-small cell lung cancer. TCRdb keeps only in-frame clones here, not all; method: immunoSEQ multiplex PCR. The data contain 2,000 or so clones, roughly 80% of them singletons. Sequencing was performed on lung tumor tissue. These TCRs come from a human donor with non-small cell lung cancer.

The V gene is TRBV11-2, the J gene TRBJ2-5; TRBD2 matches 7 bases. The V gene's germline CDR1 is SGHAT and CDR2 FQNNGV. J lost 3 bases, V lost 5 bases, and 15 bases had no gene match. The CDR3 runs to 17 residues. This chain's CDR3 is CASSGIRAGEIEETQYF. The CDR3 DNA reads TGTGCCAGCAGCGGAATAAGGGCGGGGGAGATCGAAGAGACCCAGTACTTC.

V usage is TRBV4-1 and J usage is TRBJ2-1; 11 bases agree with TRBD2. In germline, CDR1 is MGHRA, CDR2 YSYEKL. The CDR3 has 16 residues. V trimming: 1 base; J trimming: 4 bases; junction bases outside the gene matches: 3. The CDR3 region has the DNA TGCGCCAGCAGCCAAGGGACTAGCGGGTGGTACAATGAGCAGTTCTTC. It yields the protein CASSQGTSGWYNEQFF.

The chain recombines TRBV9 with TRBJ2-5, with 8 bases aligning to TRBD1. Germline CDR1 is SGDLS and CDR2 is YYNGEE. CDR3 length equals 15 residues. V trimming: 0 bases; J trimming: 0 bases; junction bases outside the gene matches: 1. CDR3 nucleotides: TGTGCCAGCAGCGTAGAGGGACAGGACCAAGAGACCCAGTACTTC. It encodes CASSVEGQDQETQYF.

The table lists this clone with a count of one. This chain uses TRBV4-1 with TRBJ1-5, with 9 positions matching TRBD1. Looked up from germline, CDR1 is MGHRA and CDR2 is YSYEKL. The CDR3 has 16 residues. V gave up 0 bases and J gave up 5 bases; unmatched junction bases: 5. Here the CDR3 reads CASSQEGQGRDQPQHF. CDR3 nucleotide sequence: TGCGCCAGCAGCCAAGAGGGACAGGGTCGGGATCAGCCCCAGCATTTT.

The chain employs TRBV5-1 and TRBJ1-3; the D gene is possibly TRBD1 (6 bases). V was clipped by 7 bases and J by 3 bases, with 20 bases between them. This CDR3 comprises 16 residues. From germline, CDR1 is SGHRS and CDR2 YFSETQ. DNA for the CDR3: TGCGCCAGCCGGCTCTGGGCGCAGGGGAATGGAAACACCATATATTTT. Residues: CASRLWAQGNGNTIYF.

This clone was seen a few times. The chain is built from TRBV7-2 and TRBJ2-2, with TRBD1 as a possible D gene (6 bases). The CDR3 length is 15 residues. Germline V gene lookup returns CDR1 SGHTA and CDR2 FQGNSA. V lost 4 bases, J lost 10 bases, and 19 bases lay in between. The CDR3 loop reads CASSSYGTTPEELFF. In DNA, the CDR3 is TGTGCCAGCAGCTCGTACGGGACAACTCCGGAGGAGCTGTTTTTT.

The chain has TRBV5-1 and TRBJ1-2, with 11 bases matching TRBD1. The CDR3 contains 14 residues. V gave up 4 bases and J gave up 3 bases; unmatched junction bases: 2. Germline CDR1 and CDR2: SGHRS and YFSETQ. The CDR3 DNA is TGCGCCAGCAGCCCGGGACAGGGGGACTATGGCTACACCTTC. It codes for CASSPGQGDYGYTF.

The chain joins TRBV4-2 to TRBJ2-1; D may be TRBD1 (5 bases). Per the germline V gene, CDR1 is LGHNA and CDR2 is YNFKEQ. CDR3 length: 15 residues. Trimming stripped 4 bases from V and 0 bases from J, with 10 bases between. For the CDR3, the DNA is TGTGCCAGCAGCCGGGGCGTCAGCTCCTACAATGAGCAGTTCTTC. Protein product: CASSRGVSSYNEQFF.

The chain links TRBV11-3 to TRBJ2-5; the match to TRBD2 covers 9 bases. Trimming removed 3 bases from V and 2 bases from J; junction bases left unmatched: 10. CDR3 size: 17 residues. Looked up from germline, CDR1 is SGHNT and CDR2 is YENEEA. This CDR3 reads CASSLRIAGVGQETQYF. CDR3 nucleotides: TGTGCCAGCAGCTTGCGGATAGCGGGAGTAGGGCAAGAGACCCAGTACTTC. The whole variable domain, remainder taken from reference TRBV11-3 and TRBJ2-5, is EAGVVQSPRYKIIEKKQPVAFWCNPISGHNTLYWYLQNLGQGPELLIRYENEEAVDDSQLPKDRFSAERLKGVDSTLKIQPAELGDSAVYLCASSLRIAGVGQETQYFGPGTRLLVL.

This clone was detected once. The chain carries TRBV5-1 and TRBJ1-2; 10 nucleotides agree with TRBD1. CDR3 length equals 14 residues. CDR1 is SGHRS and CDR2 is YFSETQ in the germline V gene. Trimming removed 5 bases from V and 6 bases from J; junction bases left unmatched: 7. CDR3: CASRPGQGEDGYTF. CDR3 bases: TGCGCCAGCAGGCCCGGACAGGGGGAAGATGGCTACACCTTC. Together with reference TRBV5-1 and TRBJ1-2, the CDR3 gives the full variable domain: KAGVTQTPRYLIKTRGQQVTLSCSPISGHRSVSWYQQTPGQGLQFLFEYFSETQRNKGNFPGRFSGRQFSNSRSEMNVSTLELGDSALYLCASRPGQGEDGYTFGSGTRLTVV.

With respect to this clone: The junction does not match germline at one end; this may be a read error. The rearrangement links TRBV28 to TRBJ2-5; TRBD2 matches at 15 bases. The germline V gene has CDR1 MDHEN and CDR2 SYDVKM. The length of the CDR3 is 17 residues. The CDR3 is CATRRTSGGAFRETQYF. As DNA, the CDR3 is TGTGCCACCCGGCGGACTAGCGGGGGGGCCTTCAGGGAGACACAGTACTTC.

This chain joins TRBV11-2 and TRBJ2-6, with D tentatively TRBD1 (6 bases). The length of the CDR3 is 15 residues. Trimming shortened V by 4 bases and J by 2 bases, and 9 bases separated the two germline ends. Germline V gene data show CDR1 as SGHAT and CDR2 as FQNNGV. CDR3 amino acids: CASSSGTTGANVLTF. CDR3 bases: TGTGCCAGCAGCTCGGGGACAACTGGGGCCAACGTCCTGACTTTC. Based on the CDR3 plus reference TRBV11-2 and TRBJ2-6, the full variable domain is EAGVAQSPRYKIIEKRQSVAFWCNPISGHATLYWYQQILGQGPKLLIQFQNNGVVDDSQLPKDRFSAERLKGVDSTLKIQPAKLEDSAVYLCASSSGTTGANVLTFGAGSRLTVL.

This rearrangement joins TRBV7-6 to TRBJ1-1; D is undetermined. V lost 5 bases, J lost 4 bases, and 14 bases lay in between. The CDR3 runs to 14 residues. CDR1 and CDR2 (germline): SGHVS, FNYEAQ. The CDR3 DNA is TGTGCCAGCAGCCTTACACCCCGACTCACTGAAGCTTTCTTT. Translation gives CASSLTPRLTEAFF.

This clone was found a few times. The J gene is TRBJ2-7, the V gene TRBV7-2, with 7 bases matching TRBD2. In germline, CDR1 is SGHTA, CDR2 FQGNSA. The CDR3 consists of 15 residues. The V segment lost 5 bases and the J segment 1 base; nucleotides outside the gene matches: 8. CDR3 amino acids: CASSLTRGGSYEQYF. Written as DNA, the CDR3 is TGTGCCAGCAGCCTAACGAGGGGAGGGTCCTACGAGCAGTACTTC.

The chain is built from TRBV19 and TRBJ2-6, with TRBD2 matching over 8 bases. There are 19 residues in the CDR3. CDR1 and CDR2 (germline): LNHDA, SQIVND (reference sequence). After removal of 6 bases from V and 3 bases from J, the junction contained 16 bases not matched to a gene. DNA for the CDR3: TGTGCCAGTAGGCCCTTTGCGTGGCGGGGGGCCTGTGGGGCCAACGTCCTGACTTTC. Its translation is CASRPFAWRGACGANVLTF. The variable domain in full, completed from reference TRBV19 and TRBJ2-6, reads DGGITQSPKYLFRKEGQNVTLSCEQNLNHDAMYWYRQDPGQGLRLIYYSQIVNDFQKGDIAEGYSVSREKKESFPLTVTSAQKNPTAFYLCASRPFAWRGACGANVLTFGAGSRLTVL.

The chain carries TRBV7-8 and TRBJ2-7; 8 bases fit TRBD1. V shed 5 bases, J shed 2 bases, and the junction held 11 bases outside the gene matches. This CDR3 spans 16 amino acids. Germline CDR1 SGHVS, CDR2 FQNEAQ. CDR3 loop: CASSAYPGQVTYEQYV. For the CDR3, the DNA is TGTGCCAGCAGCGCGTACCCGGGACAGGTAACCTACGAGCAGTACGTC.

The CDR3 DNA is TGTGCCAGCAAGGGACTAGCGGGGGAATACCAGTACTTC. It yields the protein CASKGLAGEYQYF. The V and J genes are TRBV2 and TRBJ2-5, with 14 bases matching TRBD2. The junction had 5 bases not matched to a gene; V was cut back by 7 bases and J by 10 bases. The CDR3 is made up of 13 amino acids. CDR1 and CDR2 from the germline V gene are SNHLY and FYNNEI.

The gene calls are TRBV18 and TRBJ1-1; 10 nucleotides match TRBD1. V was pared by 6 bases and J by 5 bases, with 12 bases of the junction left unmatched. Germline values: CDR1 KGHSH, CDR2 LQKENI. The length of the CDR3 is 16 residues. CDR3 in DNA: TGTGCCAGCTCCCTAACCGGGACAGGGGTGAGGACTGAAGCTTTCTTT. Its translation is CASSLTGTGVRTEAFF.

The V gene is TRBV9, the J gene TRBJ2-5; D possibly corresponds to TRBD1 (6 bases). The CDR3 has 11 residues. From germline, CDR1 is SGDLS and CDR2 YYNGEE. Trimming pared 7 bases from V and 5 bases from J, leaving 9 bases between. This chain's CDR3 is CASGGGETQYF. The CDR3 DNA reads as TGTGCCAGCGGGGGCGGTGAGACCCAGTACTTC. Full variable domain (rest looked up from reference TRBV9 and TRBJ2-5): DSGVTQTPKHLITATGQRVTLRCSPRSGDLSVYWYQQSLDQGLQFLIQYYNGEERAKGNILERFSAQQFPDLHSELNLSSLELGDSALYFCASGGGETQYFGPGTRLLVL.

The rearrangement uses TRBV15 and TRBJ1-6, with TRBD1 matching 8 bases. The germline gives CDR1 LNHNV, CDR2 YYDKDF (reference sequence). The CDR3 extends over 16 amino acids. Unmatched junction bases numbered 7, after V lost 2 bases and J lost 7 bases. The CDR3: CATSRNTGGPNSPLHF. The CDR3 DNA follows: TGTGCCACCAGCAGAAACACAGGGGGGCCCAATTCACCCCTCCACTTT. Using reference TRBV15 and TRBJ1-6 for the parts outside the CDR3, the full variable domain is DAMVIQNPRYQVTQFGKPVTLSCSQTLNHNVMYWYQQKSSQAPKLLFHYYDKDFNNEADTPDNFQSRRPNTSFCFLDIRSPGLGDTAMYLCATSRNTGGPNSPLHFGNGTRLTVT.

This clone appeared a few times. The rearrangement joins TRBV2 to TRBJ2-7; the D is unclear. Trimming removed 4 bases from V and 1 base from J, with 5 bases in between. The CDR3 length is 12 residues. Germline CDR1 and CDR2: SNHLY and FYNNEI. CDR3: CASSVLSYEQYF. CDR3 DNA: TGTGCCAGCAGTGTACTGTCCTACGAGCAGTACTTC.

This clone was seen only a few times. The chain has TRBV7-8 and TRBJ2-4; TRBD2 might be the D (5 bases). V was pared by 4 bases and J by 4 bases, with 11 bases between. This CDR3 has 14 amino acids. The germline gives CDR1 SGHVS, CDR2 FQNEAQ. The CDR3 DNA is TGTGCCAGCAGCTCCTATGACTATAAAAACATTCAGTACTTC. Its translation is CASSSYDYKNIQYF.

The chain carries TRBV11-3 and TRBJ1-4; 8 bases map to TRBD1. Germline assignment: CDR1 SGHNT and CDR2 YENEEA. CDR3 length: 15 amino acids. Unmatched junction bases numbered 8, after V lost 5 bases and J lost 6 bases. The CDR3 spells CASSLNRGLYEKLFF. For the CDR3, the DNA is TGTGCCAGCAGCCTCAACAGGGGGTTGTATGAAAAACTGTTTTTT.

On this clone itself: A junction boundary mismatches the germline segment, possibly from a read error. The rearrangement links TRBV5-1 to TRBJ1-2; maybe TRBD1 (5 bases). Germline CDR1 and CDR2: SGHRS and YFSETQ. The CDR3 contains 15 residues. As DNA, the CDR3 is TGCGCCAGCAGCTTGTCGGTCAGGGCAAGGTATGGCTACATCTTC. This translates into CASSLSVRARYGYIF.

The chain combines TRBV6-5 with TRBJ1-5, with D possibly being TRBD1 (5 bases). This CDR3 is 14 amino acids long. Trimming took off 5 bases at V and 1 base at J, with 9 bases between the two ends. Germline CDR1 reads MNHEY; CDR2 reads SVGAGI. CDR3 region: CASSDDRSNQPQHF. The CDR3 DNA reads as TGTGCCAGCAGTGACGACAGAAGCAATCAGCCCCAGCATTTT.